Sequencing of this T cell receptor (beta chain) was carried out in a study of shared clonotypes between healthy human individuals. Here immunoSEQ multiplex PCR was the method, and the copy in TCRdb shows in-frame clones only, minus some. Of 2,100,000 or so clones in the sample, around 95% were seen once. V was trimmed by 6 bases and J by 7 bases, leaving 12 bases between them. Germline V lookup: CDR1 WSHSY, CDR2 SAAADI. The CDR3 extends over 13 amino acids. The sequenced sample was naive CD4+ T cells sorted from blood. The subset: CD45RA+ positively selected. The clonotype originates from a man aged 18-30 years in good health. The rearrangement uses TRBV10-2 and TRBJ1-4; TRBD1 is a possible D gene (6 bases). CDR3: CASRGGGFEKLFF. In DNA form, the CDR3 reads TGCGCCAGCAGGGGAGGGGGTTTTGAAAAACTGTTTTTT.